This TCR beta chain is from a study of blood T cell repertoires in COVID-19. Turning to the study itself: Collection of acute and convalescent COVID-19 samples took place in the United States, Italy and Spain. The analysed material was cDNA or gDNA that came from T cells, B-cell-depleted T cells, or PBMCs.

Authors' data handling: Amplification of reference gene primers was used by the study to estimate nucleated cell counts. Here immunoSEQ multiplex PCR was the method, and the copy in TCRdb shows in-frame clones only, minus some. Clonal size and the V and J genes are those of that table, whereas D and trimming came from the DNA. Of hundreds of thousands of clones in the sample, about nine tenths were seen once. This clonotype originated in a woman between 18 and 29 years old with acute or convalescent COVID-19. Sequencing used peripheral blood.

As DNA, the CDR3 is TGTGCCAGCAGCCAAGATAACTACGGCTTGCAAGCTGAAGCTTTCTTT. Translation gives CASSQDNYGLQAEAFF. The rearrangement links TRBV14 to TRBJ1-1; D is ambiguous. The CDR3 loop spans 16 amino acids. Germline CDR1 and CDR2: SGHDN and FVKESK. V was pared by 0 bases and J by 6 bases, with 17 bases between.